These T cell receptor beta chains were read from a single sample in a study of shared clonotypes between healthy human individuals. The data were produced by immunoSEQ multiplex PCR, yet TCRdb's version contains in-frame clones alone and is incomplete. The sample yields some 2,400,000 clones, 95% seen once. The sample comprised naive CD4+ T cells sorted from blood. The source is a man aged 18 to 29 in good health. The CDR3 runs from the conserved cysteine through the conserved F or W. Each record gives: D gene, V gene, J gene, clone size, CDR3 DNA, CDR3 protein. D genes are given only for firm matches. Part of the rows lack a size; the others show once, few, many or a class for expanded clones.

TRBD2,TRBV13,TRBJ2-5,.,TGTGCCAGCAGCGATAGCGGGGGGGCGGAGACCCAGTACTTC,CASSDSGGAETQYF
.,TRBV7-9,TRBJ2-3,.,TGTGCCAGCAGCTTACCCAGTTCAGATACGCAGTATTTT,CASSLPSSDTQYF
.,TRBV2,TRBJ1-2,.,TGTGCCAGCAGGGAGACGGACTATGGCTACACCTTC,CASRETDYGYTF
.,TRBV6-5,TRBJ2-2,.,TGTGCCAGCAGGCGACAGGGGGAGCTGTTTTTT,CASRRQGELFF
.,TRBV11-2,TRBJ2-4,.,TGTGCCAGCAGCCCCGGCGGGTTTCCAGCCAAAAACATTCAGTACTTC,CASSPGGFPAKNIQYF
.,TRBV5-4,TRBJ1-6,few,TGTGCCAGCACCAAGGTCGGATCACCCCTCCACTTT,CASTKVGSPLHF
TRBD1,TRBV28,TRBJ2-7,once,TGTGCCAGCCGCCGACAGGGCGAATCCTACGAGCAGTACTTC,CASRRQGESYEQYF
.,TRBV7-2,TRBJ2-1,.,TGTGCCAGCAGCCCGGGACTCATCTACAATGAGCAGTTCTTC,CASSPGLIYNEQFF
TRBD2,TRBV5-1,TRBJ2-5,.,TGCGCCAGCAGCCCCCCATTGGCGGGGGATGAGACCCAGTACTTC,CASSPPLAGDETQYF
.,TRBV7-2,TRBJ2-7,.,TGTGCCAGCGCACAGGGAACCTCCTACGAGCAGTACTTC,CASAQGTSYEQYF
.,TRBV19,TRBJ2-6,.,TGTGCCAGTAGTTCTATAGACAGTCACTCTGGGGCCAACGTCCTGACTTTC,CASSSIDSHSGANVLTF
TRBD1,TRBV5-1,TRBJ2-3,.,TGCGCCAGCAGCCCAGGACAGGGCGCAGATACGCAGTATTTT,CASSPGQGADTQYF
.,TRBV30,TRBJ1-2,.,TGTGCCTGGAGTGCCGGGGCTGGCTACACCTTC,CAWSAGAGYTF
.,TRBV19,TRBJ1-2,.,TGTGCCAGTAGTCCAGTTGCGTCGGGCTACACCTTC,CASSPVASGYTF
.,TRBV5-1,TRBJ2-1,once,TGCGCCAGCAGCTTAGAAGGGTTCAGGGCTGAGCAGTTCTTC,CASSLEGFRAEQFF
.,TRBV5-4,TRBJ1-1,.,TGTGCCAGCAGCTTTGGGGCCGGGACCGGGACTGAAGCTTTCTTT,CASSFGAGTGTEAFF
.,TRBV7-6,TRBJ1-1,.,TGTGCCAGCAGCTCCCAGGGTTACACTGAAGCTTTCTTT,CASSSQGYTEAFF
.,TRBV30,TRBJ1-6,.,TGTGCCTGGAGTCCTTCCCCGGGACAAACTAATTCACCCCTCCACTTT,CAWSPSPGQTNSPLHF
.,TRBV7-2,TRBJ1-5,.,TGTGCCAGCAGCTCGGACTTGGGAGGGCCGAGCAATCAGCCCCAGCATTTT,CASSSDLGGPSNQPQHF
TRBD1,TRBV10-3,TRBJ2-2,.,TGTGCCACCGGACAGGATGTATCGAACACCGGGGAGCTGTTTTTT,CATGQDVSNTGELFF
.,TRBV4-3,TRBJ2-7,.,TGCGCCAGCAGCCAAGATCGACTTAACGAGCAGTACTTC,CASSQDRLNEQYF
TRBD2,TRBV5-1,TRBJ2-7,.,TGCGCCAGCAGCCAATCGGGAGGGTGGGGCGAGCAGTACTTC,CASSQSGGWGEQYF
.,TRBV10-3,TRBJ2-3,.,TGTGCCATCAGTGTCGGAACAGATACGCAGTATTTT,CAISVGTDTQYF
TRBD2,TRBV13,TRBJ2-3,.,TGTGCCAGCAGCCGCACTAGCGGGGGGGCAACAGATACGCAGTATTTT,CASSRTSGGATDTQYF
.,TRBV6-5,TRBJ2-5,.,TGTGCCAGCAGTTTGGGGATGTTCCGGCAGACCCAGTACTTC,CASSLGMFRQTQYF
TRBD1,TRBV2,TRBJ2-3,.,TGTGCCAGCAGTGGACAGGGGCTGGGGGATACGCAGTATTTT,CASSGQGLGDTQYF
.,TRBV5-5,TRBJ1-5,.,TGTGCCAGCAGCTTGGAGGATCAGACAGGATACAATCAGCCCCAGCATTTT,CASSLEDQTGYNQPQHF
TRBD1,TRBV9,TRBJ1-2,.,TGTGCCAGCAGCGTAGACGGGTCGGGCAGGGGGACGGATGGCTACACCTTC,CASSVDGSGRGTDGYTF
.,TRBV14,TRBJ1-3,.,TGTGCCAGCAGGTATTCCTCTGGAAACACCATATATTTT,CASRYSSGNTIYF
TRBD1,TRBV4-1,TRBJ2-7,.,TGCGCCAGCAGCTCAAACCCCAGGGGGAAGTCCTACGAGCAGTACTTC,CASSSNPRGKSYEQYF
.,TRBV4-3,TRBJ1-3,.,TGCGCCAGCAGCCAAGAGGGGGCGAGCTCTGGAAACACCATATATTTT,CASSQEGASSGNTIYF
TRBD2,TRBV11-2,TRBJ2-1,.,TGTGCCAGCAGCTTAGACGGGAGGGGGAACAATGAGCAGTTCTTC,CASSLDGRGNNEQFF
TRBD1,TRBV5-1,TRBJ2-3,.,TGCGCCAGCAGCACGGACAGGATGGGGACAGATACGCAGTATTTT,CASSTDRMGTDTQYF
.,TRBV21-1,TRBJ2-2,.,TGTGCCGGCGCGAACACCGGGGAGCTGTTTTTT,CAGANTGELFF
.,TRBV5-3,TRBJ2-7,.,TGTGCCAGAAGCTTAGATTGTGGCCTCCACGAGCAGTACTTC,CARSLDCGLHEQYF
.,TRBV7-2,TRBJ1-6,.,TGTGCCAGCAGCTTAAACCAGTATAATTCACCCCTCCACTTT,CASSLNQYNSPLHF
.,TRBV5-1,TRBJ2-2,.,TGCGCCAGCAGCTTGGGGCAAGTCGCGGACGGGGAGCTGTTTTTT,CASSLGQVADGELFF
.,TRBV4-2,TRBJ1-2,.,TGTGCCAGCAGCCAAGATTCCCAGGATAACTATGGCTACACCTTC,CASSQDSQDNYGYTF
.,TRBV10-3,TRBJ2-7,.,TGTGCCATCAGCCTCTCCGAGGGCTCCTACGAGCAGTACTTC,CAISLSEGSYEQYF
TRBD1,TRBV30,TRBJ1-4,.,TGTGCCTGGAGTTACCTAACAGGGGGATCTACTAATGAAAAACTGTTTTTT,CAWSYLTGGSTNEKLFF
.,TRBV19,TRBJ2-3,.,TGTGCCAGTCGGGCGGCTTCTCTTGGGGTAGATACGCAGTATTTT,CASRAASLGVDTQYF
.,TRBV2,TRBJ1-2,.,TGTGCCAGCAGTGCAGAAGGGGGTGGCTACACCTTC,CASSAEGGGYTF
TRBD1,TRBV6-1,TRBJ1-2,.,TGTGCCAGCAGTGAGACAGGGGGGGCCTATGGCTACACCTTC,CASSETGGAYGYTF
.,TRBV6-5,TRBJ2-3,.,TGTGCCAGCAGGACCACAGGGATACAAGATACGCAGTATTTT,CASRTTGIQDTQYF
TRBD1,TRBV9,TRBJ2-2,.,TGTGCCAGCAGCGTAGAGACAGGGACGAACACCGGGGAGCTGTTTTTT,CASSVETGTNTGELFF
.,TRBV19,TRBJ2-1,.,TGTGCCAGTAGTCGTTCGCACAGGCAGTTCTACAATGAGCAGTTCTTC,CASSRSHRQFYNEQFF
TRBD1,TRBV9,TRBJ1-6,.,TGTGCCAGCAGCACCGCAGGGGGCGCATCCTATAATTCACCCCTCCACTTT,CASSTAGGASYNSPLHF